This T cell receptor beta chain was captured by sequencing in a study of shared clonotypes between healthy human individuals (dated by TCRdb to the early 2020s). For the study in its entirety: A few men and two women, aged 18 to 49 years, made up the cohort. Per donor, three plates each were used for CD4 naive and CD4 memory, two for CD8 naive, and one for CD8 memory. To estimate repertoire size and how much clonotype sharing occurs between individuals, the study deeply sequenced the blood TCR repertoires of several healthy adults. Different laboratories and diverse techniques were used to prepare libraries and sequence TCR repertoires, to increase sequencing depth and limit assay-specific biases. Each donor's leukapheresis produced roughly between about 0.9 and 9.5 billion PBMCs. Study-level results and caveats: Compared with non-shared clonotypes, the clonotypes found in all four sorted-subset donors had higher generation probabilities. Pairwise subsampling indicated that sequencing depth was expected to affect the degree of clonotype sharing among donors. Incomplete sequencing was indicated by rarefaction of sorted-subset datasets, despite the large sequencing depth. When a few donors were compared, the shared fraction of clonotypes was around 5% for naive CD4, over 3% for naive CD8, 2% to 2.5% for memory CD4, and approximately 0.4% for memory CD8. Estimated clonotype richness was generally larger for naive than for memory subsets. Because the study included only a small number of donors, the genetic and exposure-history diversity represented was limited. Sampling was limited to blood, and TCR repertoires in tissue likely differ from TCR repertoires in blood.

TCR CDR3 regions were amplified from genomic DNA by multiplex PCR using the deep immunoSEQ assay. Extracted genomic DNA from each cell subset was distributed evenly across all wells of several immunoSEQ 96-well plates, and each plate was treated as a replicate. For sorted subsets, about 200 ng genomic DNA, equal to 25,000 to 35,000 T cell genomes, was loaded into each replicate PCR. The purified libraries were quantified using a Qubit 3.0 fluorometer, sized with a Bioanalyzer 2100, and then quantified again using the KAPA Library Quantification kit. A separate single-read 150-cycle Illumina NextSeq 550 flow cell was used to sequence each immunoSEQ 96-well plate. From the authors' description of their analysis: Because the immunoSEQ output included only junctional sequences and no quality scores, the filtering could not be the same as the filtering used for full-length reads. Sequences were annotated with PyIR, a Python wrapper for IgBLAST v1.9, and V/J genes and CDR3 were assigned using IMGT germline references. Reads were filtered out if the reads had weak V/J assignments (E-value above 1e-6), no CDR3, stop codons, out-of-frame junctions, or ambiguous translated residues. V3J clonotypes were defined as sequences sharing an identical inferred V gene, J gene, and CDR3 amino acid sequence. To compute the percentage overlap between repertoires, the number of shared unique clonotypes was divided by the size of the smaller repertoire. Repertoire richness was assessed with RTK rarefaction, the Chao1 estimator, and Recon v2.1 estimates of unobserved clonotypes. OLGA was used to compute generation probabilities for all TCRbeta clonotypes that the gDNA method yielded from a handful of donors. TCRdb took this table from immuneACCESS and kept in-frame rearrangements with V and J called. Such tables lack part of the clones; where checked against another copy, unresolved V genes explain under half of the gap, and the rest is unexplained. That table supplies the V and J calls and clone size; D and trimming were determined from the DNA. The sample records millions of clones, less than 95% of which are singletons. The top ten clonotypes cover around 1.1% of the sample.

Worth noting for this clone: Its antigen remains unidentified. Per-nucleotide qualities are absent, and no much larger clonotype sits a single base away.

The trim is 6 bases for V and 0 bases for J, with a gap of 13 bases between the germline ends. The germline V gene supplies CDR1 MGHRA and CDR2 YSYEKL. From cysteine to phenylalanine, the CDR3 is 15 amino acids long. Left in the record is the CDR3 DNA by itself, 45 bases read in frame from the first base. CD8 naive samples consisted of CD45RO-negative cells that were positively selected for CCR7, yielding a CD45RA+CCR7+ population without TemRA cells. The donors were healthy, HIV-negative adults who had no recently reported acute infections or vaccinations. Every donor was a Caucasian adult residing in Nashville, Tennessee, USA. After blood collection by leukapheresis, PBMCs were isolated using Ficoll-Histopaque density gradient centrifugation and then cryopreserved in the vapor phase of liquid nitrogen. Purity and quantity of every magnetically sorted T cell population were checked by analytical flow cytometry. Genomic DNA was isolated from every sorted fraction and measured by UV absorbance on a Nanodrop 2000c.

Rearrangement joined TRBV4-1 to TRBJ2-3, with the identity of the D gene unclear. The sample consisted of naive CD8+ T cells sorted from blood. The sample's cell subset or site label, decoded: CD45RA+CCR7+. This receptor was taken from a man between 18 and 35 years old in good health. The CDR3 reads CASSQVSTSTDTQYF. The nucleotides are TGCGCCAGCAGTCAGGTCTCAACTAGCACAGATACGCAGTATTTT.